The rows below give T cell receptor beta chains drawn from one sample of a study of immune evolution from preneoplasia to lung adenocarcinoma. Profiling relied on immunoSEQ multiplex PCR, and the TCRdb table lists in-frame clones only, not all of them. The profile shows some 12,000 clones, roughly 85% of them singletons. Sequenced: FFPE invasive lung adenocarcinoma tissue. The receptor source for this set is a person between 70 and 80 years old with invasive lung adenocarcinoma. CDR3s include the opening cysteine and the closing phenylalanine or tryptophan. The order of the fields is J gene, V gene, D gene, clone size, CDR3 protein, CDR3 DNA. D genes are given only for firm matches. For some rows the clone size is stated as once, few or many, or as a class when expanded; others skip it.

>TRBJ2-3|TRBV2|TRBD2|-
CASSERVRAGGQYF
TGTGCCAGCAGTGAAAGGGTTAGAGCGGGAGGGCAGTATTTT
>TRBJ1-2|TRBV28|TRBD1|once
CASRTGLLGYTF
TGTGCCAGCAGGACAGGGTTGCTGGGCTACACCTTC
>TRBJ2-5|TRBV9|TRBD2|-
CASSPTSFQETQYF
TGTGCCAGCAGCCCGACTAGCTTTCAAGAGACCCAGTACTTC
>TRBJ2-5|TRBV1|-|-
CTSSQGDGLAGGGQETQYF
TGCACCAGCAGCCAAGGAGATGGACTAGCGGGGGGGGGCCAAGAGACCCAGTACTTC
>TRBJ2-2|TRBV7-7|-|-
CASSSGQNTGELFF
TGTGCTAGCAGCTCCGGACAGAACACCGGGGAGCTGTTTTTT
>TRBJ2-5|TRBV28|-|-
CASSSKGVETQYF
TGTGCCAGCAGTTCTAAGGGTGTGGAGACCCAGTACTTC
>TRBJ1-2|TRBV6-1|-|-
CASSVSTAGGYGYTF
TGTGCCAGCAGTGTCTCCACGGCGGGAGGCTATGGCTACACCTTC
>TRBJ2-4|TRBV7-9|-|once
CASSRGGGYSKNIQYF
TGTGCCAGCAGCCGAGGAGGGGGGTATAGCAAAAACATTCAGTACTTC
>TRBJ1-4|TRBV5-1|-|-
CASSSIDGPPREKLFF
TGCGCCAGCAGCTCCATAGACGGGCCTCCACGTGAAAAACTGTTTTTT
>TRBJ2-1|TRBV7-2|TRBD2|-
CASSRGGLAGSEQFF
TGTGCCAGCAGCCGCGGGGGACTAGCGGGATCTGAGCAGTTCTTC
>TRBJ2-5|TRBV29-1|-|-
CSSSPPTGLKTQYF
TGCAGCTCCTCCCCTCCTACAGGGCTGAAGACCCAGTACTTC
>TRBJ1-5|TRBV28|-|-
CASSLQWTQHF
TGTGCCAGCAGTTTACAATGGACCCAGCATTTT
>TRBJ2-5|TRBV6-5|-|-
CASSYVPGPQETQYF
TGTGCCAGCAGTTACGTTCCGGGGCCCCAAGAGACCCAGTACTTC
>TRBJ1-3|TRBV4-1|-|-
CASSLSVVDSGNTIYF
TGCGCCAGCAGCCTAAGCGTAGTGGATTCTGGAAACACCATATATTTT
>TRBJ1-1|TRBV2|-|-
CASSEAPPGGDGNTEAFF
TGTGCCAGCAGTGAAGCCCCCCCGGGAGGGGATGGGAACACTGAAGCTTTCTTT
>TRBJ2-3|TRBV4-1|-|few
CASSPGDTQYF
TGCGCCAGCAGTCCCGGGGATACGCAGTATTTT
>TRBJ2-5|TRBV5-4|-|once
CASSLAAVETQYF
TGTGCCAGCAGCTTGGCGGCTGTCGAGACCCAGTACTTC
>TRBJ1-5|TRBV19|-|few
CASSLNSNQPQHF
TGTGCCAGTAGTCTGAATAGCAATCAGCCCCAGCATTTT
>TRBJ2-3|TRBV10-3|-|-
CAISESGQGTDTQYF
TGTGCCATCAGTGAGTCGGGACAAGGCACAGATACGCAGTATTTT
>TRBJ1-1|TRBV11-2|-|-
CASSSQGGTEAFF
TGTGCCAGCAGTTCACAGGGTGGAACTGAAGCTTTCTTT
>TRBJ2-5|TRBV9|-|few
CASSVSSEETQYF
TGTGCCAGCAGCGTTTCGTCGGAAGAGACCCAGTACTTC
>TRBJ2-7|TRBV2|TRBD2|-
CASSEWTSRTYEQYF
TGTGCCAGCAGTGAGTGGACTAGCAGGACCTACGAGCAGTACTTC
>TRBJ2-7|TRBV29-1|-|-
CSVASVYEQYF
TGCAGCGTCGCCTCAGTTTACGAGCAGTACTTC
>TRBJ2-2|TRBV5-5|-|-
CASSLDRVRNTGELFF
TGTGCCAGCAGCTTGGACAGGGTGCGGAATACCGGGGAGCTGTTTTTT
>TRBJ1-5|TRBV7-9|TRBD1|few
CASSRGQGAAQPQHF
TGTGCCAGCAGCCGAGGACAGGGGGCGGCACAGCCCCAGCATTTT
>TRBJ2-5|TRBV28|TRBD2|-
CASSLWRAGGQETQYF
TGTGCCAGCAGTTTATGGAGAGCGGGGGGGCAAGAGACCCAGTACTTC
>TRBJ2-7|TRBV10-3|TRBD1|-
CAISPGQGHEQYF
TGTGCCATCAGTCCGGGACAGGGGCACGAGCAGTACTTC
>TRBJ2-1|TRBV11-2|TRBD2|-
CASSLVSGSYNEQFF
TGTGCCAGCAGCTTAGTTAGCGGGAGCTACAATGAGCAGTTCTTC
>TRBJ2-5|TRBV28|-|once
CASMRTGETQYF
TGTGCCAGCATGAGGACTGGAGAGACCCAGTACTTC
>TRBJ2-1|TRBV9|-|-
CASSVWGYNEQFF
TGTGCCAGCAGCGTGTGGGGGTACAATGAGCAGTTCTTC
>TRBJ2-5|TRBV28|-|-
CASSWTGAQETQYF
TGTGCCAGCAGTTGGACGGGGGCCCAAGAGACCCAGTACTTC